The source of this T cell receptor (beta chain) is a study of blood T cells in healthy people across ages. Isolated per sample were at least 6 million PBMCs. V lost 3 bases and J 5 bases, leaving 14 bases between the germline ends. Germline-derived CDR1 and CDR2 are MDHEN and SYDVKM. The CDR3 is made up of 15 amino acids. Next came a second PCR, run for about 6 to 12 cycles, which used a sample-barcoded 5' primer along with a J-beta primer mix. TCRdb re-called the 5' RACE reads with MiXCR, one entry per CDR3 protein. The table lists 1 million or so distinct CDR3 sequences, 20% to 25% of them singletons. This same sample was also taken into another study, of T cells of mothers and their children.

This clonotype was sampled from a girl aged 2 to 10 in good health. The sequenced sample consisted of blood. The V call is TRBV28, the J call TRBJ1-5; D is unclear. The CDR3 region is CASSFFMDGDQPQHF. CDR3 nucleotide sequence: TGTGCCAGCAGTTTCTTCATGGACGGGGATCAGCCCCAGCATTTT.